The clone carrying this T cell receptor beta chain was recorded many times. This sample was taken from a study of early T cells in non-severe SARS-CoV-2 infection. The ends were cut back, 5 bases at V and 0 bases at J, with 10 bases in the middle. The CDR3 has 15 amino acids. Germline-derived CDR1 and CDR2 are SEHNR and FQNEAQ (reference sequence). Individual cDNA molecules received unique molecular identifiers during library preparation. TCRdb fed the 5' RACE reads into MiXCR, producing one record per CDR3 protein. Found here are some 80,000 distinct CDR3 sequences, roughly 13% of them singletons; the top ten hold more than 1.2%.

Sequences were obtained from whole blood. The TCR comes from an adult who was a healthcare worker with PCR-confirmed SARS-CoV-2 infection or an uninfected control (not recorded which). This chain links TRBV7-9 with TRBJ1-4; tentative D call: TRBD1 (5 bases). In nucleotides, the CDR3 is TGTGCCAGCAGCCCCGGGACCTCAACTAATGAAAAACTGTTTTTT. It specifies CASSPGTSTNEKLFF.